This T cell receptor beta chain originates from a study of blood T cell repertoires in COVID-19 (dated by TCRdb to between 2020 and 2021). Some background on the complete study: Collaborator samples came from the United States, Italy and Spain and covered acute and convalescent phases of COVID-19. The prospective study material was composed of cDNA or gDNA derived from T cells, B-cell-depleted T cells, or PBMCs. Subjects who had been exposed to COVID-19, were actively infected with it, or had recovered from it provided the deeply sampled blood TCRbeta repertoires that made up the dataset. The repertoires were released in a freely available public database meant as a resource for research on the immune response to SARS-CoV-2. The samples were drawn from two sources: the first 160 participants of the ongoing ImmuneRACE study, and 950 to 1,500 subjects contributed by 6 global collaborators. Nearly every sample came with metadata listing a de-identified subject ID, COVID-19 status, age in years and sex. Where available, HLA class I and class II types were taken from metadata supplied by the sample provider and were not determined by assay-based typing.

Overall study results and their limits: The quantity of clinical and demographic metadata differed by source and by participant and was supplied without curation.

Reading the germline V gene gives CDR1 SGHVS and CDR2 FNYEAQ. From its cysteine to its phenylalanine, the CDR3 spans 13 amino acids. CDR3 DNA only is kept here, 39 bases in frame from base 1. The V end loses 5 bases and the J end loses 3 bases, and a stretch of 10 bases separates them. As concerns this clone: What this receptor recognizes is not known. The record has no base qualities; no much larger clone is one base away.

The immunoSEQ Assay, a bias-controlled multiplex PCR, was used to amplify TCRbeta CDR3 regions from genomic DNA. Under the source paper's analysis protocol: Nucleated cell counts per sample were estimated from amplification of reference gene primers within the assay. Sequence reads were collapsed and filtered to measure the absolute abundance of every unique TCRbeta CDR3 rearrangement. For each sample, productive Simpson clonality was calculated by taking the square root of Simpson's diversity index across productive rearrangements. Drawn from immuneACCESS, this table holds only the in-frame rearrangements with V and J called that TCRdb kept. Clones are partly lost; checked studies trace under half to an unresolved V gene and leave the rest unexplained. The V and J calls and clone size were taken over from that table, and D and trimming were inferred from the DNA. Recorded for this sample are roughly 29,000 clones; 87% of them occurred a single time. Roughly 9.9% of the sample belongs to the ten largest clones.

The collaborating institutions used their own protocols to collect whole blood in K2EDTA tubes. Collaborator samples were shipped for TCRbeta analysis as frozen whole blood, isolated PBMCs, or DNA extracted from either sample type. The sequencing input was peripheral blood. The rearranged chain carries TRBV7-6 and TRBJ1-1; possibly the D gene is TRBD1, per 6 matching bases. This TCR came from a human donor in a cohort sampled during active COVID-19. This receptor carries the CDR3 CASSNQGYTEAFF. In nucleotide form, the sequence is TGTGCCAGCAGCAATCAGGGGTACACTGAAGCTTTCTTT.